The T cell receptor beta chain described here comes from a study of T cell responses to AZD1222 COVID-19 vaccine. Study-level points and caveats: No repertoire was sampled before or during the peak T cell response, only after it.

V lost 3 bases to trimming and J lost 4 bases; unmatched junction nucleotides: 15. The CDR3 is made up of 19 amino acids. CDR1 is MNHEY, CDR2 SMNVEV, per germline (reference sequence). The table came from immunoSEQ multiplex PCR; TCRdb's copy has only in-frame clones and leaves some out. Of 70,000 or so clones in the sample, around 87% were seen once. With regard to this clone: Its specificity is unknown.

The sequence was collected from an adult in good health. The chain recombines TRBV27 with TRBJ1-5; 10 nucleotides match TRBD1. This sample comprised peripheral blood, obtained on day 0 of AZD1222 vaccination. The CDR3 reads CASSFASQGLGQGNQPQHF. The CDR3 nucleotides read TGTGCCAGCAGTTTCGCATCGCAGGGACTGGGACAGGGGAATCAGCCCCAGCATTTT.